This T cell receptor (beta chain) was recovered during a study of cytomegalovirus exposure and HLA in healthy donors. Study-wide background: An earlier analysis found roughly 110 million unique TCR beta sequences from 150 million to 200 million T cells.

General study findings and limits: Links to common viral pathogens appeared, in a later analysis, for several of the most significant clusters. For most TCR sequences rarity was the rule, although some public TCRs occurred in many donors.

Amplification used 60 Vbeta primers and 13 Jbeta primers. Assay: immunoSEQ multiplex PCR; the TCRdb copy retains only in-frame clones and omits some. Among 180,000 or so clones, 75% to 80% were seen once, and the ten largest hold around 15%. As to this clone: The antigen remains unidentified.

Unrecorded immune exposure was likely among donors, who were nominally healthy when sampled. The sample taken for sequencing was PBMCs. The sequence came from a man aged 50 to 59 in good health and CMV-seropositive.

CDR3 sequence: CATLGPGPNNEQFF. CDR3 sequence (DNA): TGTGCCACCCTAGGACCAGGGCCTAACAATGAGCAGTTCTTC. This chain links TRBV15 with TRBJ2-1, with a possible D match to TRBD1 (5 bases). The length of the CDR3 is 14 residues. The V and J ends lost 8 bases and 5 bases respectively, with 16 bases between them. Germline V gene sequence: CDR1 LNHNV, CDR2 YYDKDF (reference sequence). The entire variable domain, with the rest obtained from reference TRBV15 and TRBJ2-1, is as follows: DAMVIQNPRYQVTQFGKPVTLSCSQTLNHNVMYWYQQKSSQAPKLLFHYYDKDFNNEADTPDNFQSRRPNTSFCFLDIRSPGLGDTAMYLCATLGPGPNNEQFFGPGTRLTVL.